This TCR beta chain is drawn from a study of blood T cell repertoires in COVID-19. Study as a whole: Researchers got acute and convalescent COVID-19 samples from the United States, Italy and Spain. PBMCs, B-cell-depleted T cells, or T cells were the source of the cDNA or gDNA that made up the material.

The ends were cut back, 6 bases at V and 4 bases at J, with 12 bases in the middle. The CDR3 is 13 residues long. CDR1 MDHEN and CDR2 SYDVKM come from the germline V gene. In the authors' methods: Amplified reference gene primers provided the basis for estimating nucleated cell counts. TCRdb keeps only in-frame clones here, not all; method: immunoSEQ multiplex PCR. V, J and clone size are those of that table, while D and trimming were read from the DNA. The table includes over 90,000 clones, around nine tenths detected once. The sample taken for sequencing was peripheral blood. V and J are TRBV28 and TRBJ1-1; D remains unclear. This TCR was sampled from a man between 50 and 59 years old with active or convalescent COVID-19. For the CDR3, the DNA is TGTGCCAGCAGAAAATTAGGAGGCACTGAAGCTTTCTTT. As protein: CASRKLGGTEAFF.